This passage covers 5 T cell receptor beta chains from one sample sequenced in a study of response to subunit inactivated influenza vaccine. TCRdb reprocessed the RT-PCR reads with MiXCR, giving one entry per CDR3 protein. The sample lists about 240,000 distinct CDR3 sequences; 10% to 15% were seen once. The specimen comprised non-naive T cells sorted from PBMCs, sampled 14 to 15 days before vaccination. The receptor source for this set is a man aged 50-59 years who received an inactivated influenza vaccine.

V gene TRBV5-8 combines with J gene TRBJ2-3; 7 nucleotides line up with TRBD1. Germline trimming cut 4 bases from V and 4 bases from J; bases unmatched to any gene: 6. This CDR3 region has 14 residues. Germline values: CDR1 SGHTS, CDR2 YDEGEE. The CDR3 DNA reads TGTGCCAGCAGCACCCACAGGGGTGCAGATACGCAGTATTTT. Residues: CASSTHRGADTQYF.

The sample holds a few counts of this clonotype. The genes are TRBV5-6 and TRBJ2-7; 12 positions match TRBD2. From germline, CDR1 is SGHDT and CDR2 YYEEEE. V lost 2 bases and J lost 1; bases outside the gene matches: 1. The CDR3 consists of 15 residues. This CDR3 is CASSFGTSGSYEQYF. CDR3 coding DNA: TGTGCCAGCAGCTTTGGGACTAGCGGGTCCTACGAGCAGTACTTC.

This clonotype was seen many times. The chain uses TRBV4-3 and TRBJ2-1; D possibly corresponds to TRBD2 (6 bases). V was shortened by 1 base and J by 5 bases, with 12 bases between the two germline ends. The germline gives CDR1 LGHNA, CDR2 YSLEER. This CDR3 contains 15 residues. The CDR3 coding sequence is TGCGCCAGCAGCCAAGTCGGGGGAAACGACAATGAGCAGTTCTTC. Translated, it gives CASSQVGGNDNEQFF.

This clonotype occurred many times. CDR3 residues: CASSLNLYTEAFF. CDR3 in DNA: TGTGCCAGCAGCTTAAATCTGTACACTGAAGCTTTCTTT. This rearrangement joins TRBV11-2 to TRBJ1-1; D remains unclear. Germline CDR1 SGHAT, CDR2 FQNNGV. With 2 bases removed from V and 3 bases from J, the gap between germline ends came to 7 bases. CDR3 size: 13 residues.

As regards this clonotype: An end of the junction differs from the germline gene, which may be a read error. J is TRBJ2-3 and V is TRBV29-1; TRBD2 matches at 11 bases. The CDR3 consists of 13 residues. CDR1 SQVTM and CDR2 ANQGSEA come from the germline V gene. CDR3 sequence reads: CRVLAGGTDTQYF. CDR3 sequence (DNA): TGCCGCGTACTAGCGGGGGGCACAGATACGCAGTATTTT.